A single sample gave rise to the 7 T cell receptor beta chains below, sequenced in a study of CD8+ T cells in alopecia areata. cDNA serving as the sequencing template came from extracted, reverse transcribed RNA. The repertoire was sequenced with immunoSEQ multiplex PCR; TCRdb's copy has only in-frame clones and lacks some. The data show about 120,000 clones, 50% to 75% seen once. This sample's treatment: oral pan-JAK inhibitor, 5-10 mg twice daily. Source: CD8+ T cells sorted from blood, taken at week 4, from a patient treated with tofacitinib. The receptors come from a human donor with alopecia areata.

The J gene is TRBJ1-1, the V gene TRBV29-1; D is undetermined. Germline CDR1 SQVTM, CDR2 ANQGSEA. Trimming stripped 1 base from V and 6 bases from J, with 9 bases between. The CDR3 is made up of 12 amino acids. DNA of the CDR3: TGCAGCGTTGAAGGTCTTGGCCCTGAAGCTTTCTTT. Amino acids: CSVEGLGPEAFF.

V and J are TRBV29-1 and TRBJ2-7, with D perhaps TRBD1 (6 bases). The germline V and J ends were trimmed by 4 bases and 6 bases, with 16 bases remaining between them. The CDR3 runs to 13 residues. The V gene's germline CDR1 is SQVTM and CDR2 ANQGSEA. In nucleotides, the CDR3 is TGCAGCGTTGGTGGCAGGGGACCTGCCGAGCAGTACTTC. Amino acid sequence: CSVGGRGPAEQYF.

The rearrangement links TRBV25-1 to TRBJ2-2; the D is unclear. V was clipped by 2 bases and J by 6 bases, with 4 bases between them. From germline, CDR1 is MGHDK and CDR2 SYGVNS. This CDR3 spans 12 amino acids. The CDR3 DNA reads TGTGCCAGCAGTGAAGAGCCCGGGGAGCTGTTTTTT. Translated, it gives CASSEEPGELFF.

V gene TRBV5-6 combines with J gene TRBJ2-5; D is perhaps TRBD1 (5 bases). The CDR3 runs to 13 residues. From germline, CDR1 is SGHDT and CDR2 YYEEEE. Trimming cost V 6 bases and J 1 base, with 10 bases left between them. Written as DNA, the CDR3 is TGTGCCAGCAACGGACATCTCCAAGAGACCCAGTACTTC. It is translated as CASNGHLQETQYF.

The V call is TRBV29-1, the J call TRBJ2-7, with TRBD1 identical over 7 bases. The ends lost 2 bases at V and 2 bases at J; junction bases unmatched: 9. Germline CDR1 and CDR2: SQVTM and ANQGSEA. The CDR3 is 15 amino acids. The CDR3 is CSVETTGNKPYEQYF. The CDR3, as DNA: TGCAGCGTTGAAACGACAGGGAATAAGCCCTACGAGCAGTACTTC.

V and J are TRBV13 and TRBJ1-2; no reliable D call. The CDR3 is made up of 13 amino acids. Deletions cut 10 bases from V and 3 bases from J, with 15 bases between. Germline V CDR1 and CDR2: PRHDT, FYEKMQ (reference sequence). The CDR3 DNA reads TGTGCCACCAAAACTGGGCACCACTATGGCTACACCTTC. It specifies CATKTGHHYGYTF.

J is TRBJ1-4 and V is TRBV7-8, with D maybe TRBD1 (6 bases). Trimming removed 5 bases at V and 2 bases at J, with 12 bases between. The CDR3 length is 15 residues. CDR1 is SGHVS, CDR2 FQNEAQ, per germline. In nucleotides, the CDR3 is TGTGCCAGCAGCCAACAGGGAGCGACTAATGAAAAACTGTTTTTT. It yields the protein CASSQQGATNEKLFF.